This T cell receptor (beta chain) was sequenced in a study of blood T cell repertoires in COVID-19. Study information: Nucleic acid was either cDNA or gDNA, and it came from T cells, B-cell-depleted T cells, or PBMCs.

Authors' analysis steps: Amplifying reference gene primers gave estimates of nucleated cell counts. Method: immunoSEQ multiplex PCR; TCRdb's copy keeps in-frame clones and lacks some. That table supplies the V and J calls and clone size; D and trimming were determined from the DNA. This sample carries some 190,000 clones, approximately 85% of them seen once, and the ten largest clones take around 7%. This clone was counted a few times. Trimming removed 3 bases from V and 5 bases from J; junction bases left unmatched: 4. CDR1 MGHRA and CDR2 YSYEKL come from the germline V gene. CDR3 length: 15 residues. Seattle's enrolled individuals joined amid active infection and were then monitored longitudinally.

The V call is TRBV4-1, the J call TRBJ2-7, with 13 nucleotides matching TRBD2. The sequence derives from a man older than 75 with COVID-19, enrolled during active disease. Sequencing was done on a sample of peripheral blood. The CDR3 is CASSQGTSGAHEQYF. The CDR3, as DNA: TGCGCCAGCAGCCAGGGGACTAGCGGGGCCCACGAGCAGTACTTC.